Presented here are 3 T cell receptor beta chains from one specimen sequenced in a study of PD-L1 blockade in urothelial cancer. TCRdb keeps only in-frame clones here, not all; method: immunoSEQ multiplex PCR. The data hold approximately 65,000 clones, with roughly 91% observed a single time. The source material was PBMCs, sampled around atezolizumab (anti-PD-L1) treatment. The receptor set was obtained from a man aged 60 to 75 with urothelial cancer.

The CDR3 protein is CASSIEREAFGYEQYF. CDR3 in DNA: TGTGCCAGCAGCATCGAGCGGGAGGCGTTCGGGTACGAGCAGTACTTC. This chain links TRBV21-1 with TRBJ2-7; TRBD2 reflects the table's D call only, with no check against the DNA. TRBV21-1 is flagged as a pseudogene. The CDR3 sequence is 16 residues long.

V is TRBV6-5 and J is TRBJ2-1, with 10 bases lining up with TRBD1. Trimming removed 7 bases from V and 7 bases from J; junction bases left unmatched: 7. Germline CDR1 reads MNHEY; CDR2 reads SVGAGI. The CDR3 runs 14 residues. CDR3 in DNA: TGTGCCAGCAATACCGACAGGGGGCCTAATGAGCAGTTCTTC. It is translated as CASNTDRGPNEQFF.

The chain has TRBV9 and TRBJ2-5; perhaps TRBD2 as D (6 bases). This CDR3 is 15 amino acids long. The ends were cut back, 3 bases at V and 5 bases at J, with 17 bases in the middle. The germline V gene encodes CDR1 SGDLS and CDR2 YYNGEE. As DNA, the CDR3 is TGTGCCAGCAGCGGGCTAGCGACCCTCGGTGAGACCCAGTACTTC. Its translation: CASSGLATLGETQYF.